This T cell receptor beta chain was observed in a study of T cell changes during pregnancy in multiple sclerosis. Clones were sequenced by immunoSEQ multiplex PCR, and TCRdb holds only the in-frame ones, with some missing. Of some 42,000 clones listed, around 93% are singletons. V was pared by 9 bases and J by 1 base, with 5 bases of the junction left unmatched. Germline CDR1 is MNHNS and CDR2 is SASEGT. The CDR3 is 14 amino acids. In this sample, this clone turned up a few times. The TCR sequence derives from a female donor with multiple sclerosis, enrolled in a pregnancy study. Sequencing used CD4+ T cells from peripheral blood mononuclear cells, obtained in the third trimester of pregnancy. The chain combines TRBV6-1 with TRBJ2-2, with 7 bases aligning to TRBD1. The CDR3 spells CASPDRRNTGELFF. As DNA, the CDR3 is TGTGCCAGTCCGGACAGGAGGAACACCGGGGAGCTGTTTTTT.